This T cell receptor (beta chain) was observed in a study of T cell repertoires in cytomegalovirus infection. Overall study: As its CMV epitopes, the study selected recently identified HLA-C-restricted and well-studied HLA-B-restricted targets. Public TCR beta signature analysis indicated the presence of both CMV infection and matching HLA type.

Whole-study findings and limits: Across the ex vivo response, the dominant clonotypes were HLA-C-restricted CMV-specific TCR beta clonotypes. Carriage of CMV together with the relevant HLA was identifiable through cumulative public TCR beta family frequency.

Germline CDR1 and CDR2: SQVTM and ANQGSEA. The CDR3 contains 17 residues. The germline V and J ends were trimmed by 7 bases and 4 bases, with 28 bases remaining between them. On this clonotype: Its antigen is unknown.

TCRdb called the reads again in MiXCR, with one record for every CDR3 protein. The repertoire includes fewer than 950,000 distinct CDR3 sequences, less than 35% of them detected once, and around an eighth sits in the top ten. The sequence derives from a human donor in good health (CMV status not recorded). Some clones in this sample may be carry-over from other donors' samples. The V and J genes are TRBV29-1 and TRBJ1-2; no reliable D call. The source was cultured CD8+ T cells from PBMCs, collected from culture after CMV antigen stimulation. CDR3 residues: CSAPSTEDLSLSYGYTF. DNA for the CDR3: TGCAGCGCCCCTTCCACCGAAGACCTGTCACTATCCTATGGCTACACCTTC. The full variable domain, with the rest looked up from reference TRBV29-1 and TRBJ1-2, is SAVISQKPSRDICQRGTSLTIQCQVDSQVTMMFWYRQQPGQSLTLIATANQGSEATYESGFVIDKFPISRPNLTFSTLTVSNMSPEDSSIYLCSAPSTEDLSLSYGYTFGSGTRLTVV.